This T cell receptor beta chain was obtained from a study of blood T cell repertoires in COVID-19. Across the whole study: The analysed material was cDNA or gDNA that came from T cells, B-cell-depleted T cells, or PBMCs.

Per the study methods: Reference gene primer amplification in the assay estimated nucleated cell counts. Sequencing was performed with immunoSEQ multiplex PCR; in TCRdb, only in-frame clones are kept and a portion is missing. V and J calls and clone size come straight from that table; D and trimming were deduced from the DNA. Of over 450,000 clones listed, 89% are singletons. Patients of the Seattle cohort, enrolled during active infection, were followed longitudinally. CDR1 and CDR2 from the germline V gene are GTSNPN and SVGIG (reference sequence). The CDR3 loop spans 14 amino acids. V shed 1 base, J shed 6 bases, and the junction held 6 bases outside the gene matches.

This TCR was sampled from a man between 18 and 29 years old with COVID-19, enrolled during active disease. Source material: peripheral blood. The V gene is TRBV30, the J gene TRBJ2-1; 7 bases align to TRBD2. The CDR3 region is CAWSEGGSSNEQFF. In DNA form, the CDR3 reads TGTGCCTGGAGTGAGGGCGGGAGCTCCAATGAGCAGTTCTTC.